These 15 T cell receptor beta chains originate from one sample sequenced in a study of T-cell memory formation after mild COVID-19. TCRdb independently ran MiXCR on the 5' RACE reads; one entry per CDR3 protein. The sample holds 200,000 or so distinct CDR3 sequences; around 20% are singletons and the top ten take around 2.4%. The sample consisted of PBMCs or a T cell subset sorted from them (not recorded which). These receptors all come from an adult woman who had mild COVID-19 (a few samples of this study predate the infection). Cell type and time point are not known.

This rearrangement joins TRBV7-9 to TRBJ2-2; tentatively, D is TRBD1 (8 bases). Germline CDR1 and CDR2: SEHNR and FQNEAQ (reference sequence). The CDR3 consists of 13 residues. Trimming cost V 8 bases and J 6 bases, with 13 bases left between them. The CDR3: CASRTGRAGELFF. DNA for the CDR3: TGTGCCAGCCGGACAGGGAGGGCCGGGGAGCTGTTTTTT.

Ten or more counts support this clonotype. The V and J genes are TRBV4-3 and TRBJ2-3; D not resolved. V was clipped by 1 base and J by 6 bases, with 2 bases between them. This CDR3 is 11 amino acids long. CDR1 LGHNA and CDR2 YSLEER come from the germline V gene. The DNA of the CDR3 is TGCGCCAGCAGCCAAGCGGATACGCAGTATTTT. It codes for CASSQADTQYF.

This clonotype was counted a few times. The chain couples TRBV4-1 to TRBJ1-3; TRBD1 is a possible D gene (5 bases). With 1 base removed from V and 2 bases from J, the gap between germline ends came to 18 bases. The CDR3 length is 18 residues. Germline-derived CDR1 and CDR2 are MGHRA and YSYEKL. The CDR3 bases are TGCGCCAGCAGCCAAGGGAGGCCAACCAGGGCTACTGGAAACACCATATATTTT. Encoded protein: CASSQGRPTRATGNTIYF.

A few counts support this clonotype. The chain combines TRBV15 with TRBJ2-2; D unclear. In germline, CDR1 is LNHNV, CDR2 YYDKDF (reference sequence). V lost 4 bases, J lost 2 bases, and 11 bases lay in between. The CDR3 runs 15 residues. The CDR3 here is CATSTSWSNTGELFF. For the CDR3, the DNA is TGTGCCACCAGCACCAGTTGGAGTAACACCGGGGAGCTGTTTTTT.

This chain joins TRBV7-9 and TRBJ1-3, with D unresolved. This CDR3 region has 15 residues. The germline V and J ends were trimmed by 1 base and 0 bases, with 7 bases remaining between them. The V gene's germline CDR1 is SEHNR and CDR2 FQNEAQ (reference sequence). CDR3 DNA sequence: TGTGCCAGCAGCTTAGTCCGAAGCTCTGGAAACACCATATATTTT. This sequence encodes CASSLVRSSGNTIYF.

This chain uses TRBV12-3 or TRBV12-4 with TRBJ1-1, with 8 bases aligning to TRBD1. J was trimmed by 1 base and V by 6 bases; bases with no gene match: 7. This CDR3 has 15 amino acids. CDR3 sequence: CASSPRQGTNTEAFF. The CDR3, as DNA: TGTGCCAGCAGCCCTAGACAGGGGACGAACACTGAAGCTTTCTTT.

The chain uses TRBV29-1 and TRBJ1-6; D might be TRBD1 (6 bases). V was trimmed by 4 bases and J by 5 bases, leaving 12 bases between them. The germline V gene encodes CDR1 SQVTM and CDR2 ANQGSEA. The CDR3 is made up of 14 amino acids. The CDR3 loop reads CSVGAGEDNSPLHF. CDR3 DNA sequence: TGCAGCGTTGGGGCAGGGGAAGATAATTCACCCCTCCACTTT.

The V call is TRBV29-1, the J call TRBJ1-4; the D gene is possibly TRBD1 (6 bases). This CDR3 spans 12 amino acids. V was clipped by 7 bases and J by 5 bases, with 11 bases between them. CDR1 is SQVTM and CDR2 is ANQGSEA in the germline V gene. The DNA of the CDR3 is TGCAGCGCCCGGGACAAGAATGAAAAACTGTTTTTT. Translating it yields CSARDKNEKLFF.

This rearrangement joins TRBV5-1 to TRBJ1-1; D is ambiguous. There are 15 residues in the CDR3. The V end was cut by 0 bases, the J end by 1 base, with 10 bases between. Germline CDR1 and CDR2: SGHRS and YFSETQ. The CDR3 loop reads CASSLVGDPNTEAFF. CDR3 nucleotide sequence: TGCGCCAGCAGCTTGGTGGGAGATCCGAACACTGAAGCTTTCTTT.

The chain combines TRBV4-2 with TRBJ2-1, with 12 bases lining up with TRBD2. CDR3 size: 16 residues. The V segment lost 0 bases and the J segment 10 bases; nucleotides outside the gene matches: 7. Germline lookup yields CDR1 LGHNA and CDR2 YNFKEQ. CDR3 coding DNA: TGTGCCAGCAGCCAAGACTTGCGACTAGCGGGAGACGAGCAGTTCTTC. It specifies CASSQDLRLAGDEQFF.

This clonotype was seen more than once but under ten times. The rearrangement links TRBV6-2 or TRBV6-3 to TRBJ2-3, with TRBD2 matching over 10 bases. V lost 6 bases to trimming and J lost 3 bases; unmatched junction nucleotides: 3. This CDR3 contains 14 residues. CDR1 is MNHEY, CDR2 SVGEGT, per germline. CDR3 DNA: TGTGCCAGCAGATCTAGCGGGAGAACAGATACGCAGTATTTT. Its translation: CASRSSGRTDTQYF.

This sequence joins TRBV30 and TRBJ2-3; possible D gene TRBD2, 6 bases. The CDR3 is 15 residues long. Trimming removed 0 bases from V and 4 bases from J, with 14 bases in between. In germline, CDR1 is GTSNPN, CDR2 SVGIG (reference sequence). CDR3 loop: CAWSVLLAGADTQYF. CDR3 sequence (DNA): TGTGCCTGGAGTGTACTACTAGCTGGGGCAGATACGCAGTATTTT. Variable domain in full (rest from reference TRBV30 and TRBJ2-3): SQTIHQWPATLVQPVGSPLSLECTVEGTSNPNLYWYRQAAGRGLQLLFYSVGIGQISSEVPQNLSASRPQDRQFILSSKKLLLSDSGFYLCAWSVLLAGADTQYFGPGTRLTVL.

V and J are TRBV29-1 and TRBJ2-7, with D perhaps TRBD1 or TRBD2 (5 bases each). CDR1 and CDR2 (germline): SQVTM, ANQGSEA. This CDR3 region has 12 residues. Trimming pared 4 bases from V and 5 bases from J, leaving 12 bases between. CDR3 region: CSVVRGADEQYF. DNA of the CDR3: TGCAGCGTTGTGAGGGGCGCGGACGAGCAGTACTTC.

The chain joins TRBV11-2 to TRBJ2-2; a weak D match, TRBD1 (6 bases). The germline CDR1 and CDR2 sequences are SGHAT and FQNNGV. CDR3 size: 15 residues. The germline V and J ends were trimmed by 5 bases and 3 bases, with 13 bases remaining between them. The DNA of the CDR3 is TGTGCCAGCAGCCCGACCCGGACAGACACCGGGGAGCTGTTTTTT. This codes for CASSPTRTDTGELFF.

This clonotype was seen a handful of times. The V call is TRBV7-2, the J call TRBJ2-5, with D possibly being TRBD2 (5 bases). The germline V and J ends were trimmed by 4 bases and 4 bases, with 13 bases remaining between them. The V gene's germline CDR1 is SGHTA and CDR2 FQGNSA. This CDR3 region has 14 residues. CDR3 loop: CASSSSGEGETQYF. CDR3 in DNA: TGTGCCAGCAGCTCGTCCGGTGAGGGAGAGACCCAGTACTTC. The whole variable domain, remainder taken from reference TRBV7-2 and TRBJ2-5, is GAGVSQSPSNKVTEKGKDVELRCDPISGHTALYWYRQSLGQGLEFLIYFQGNSAPDKSGLPSDRFSAERTGGSVSTLTIQRTQQEDSAVYLCASSSSGEGETQYFGPGTRLLVL.